This T cell receptor beta chain was recorded in a study of T-cell memory formation after mild COVID-19. Regarding the study as a whole: Memory from before infection featured some responding clones, which suggests cross-reactive memory joined.

Each CDR3 protein gets one entry after TCRdb re-called the 5' RACE reads with MiXCR. The data contain 450,000 or so distinct CDR3 sequences, roughly 25% of them singletons. Turning to this clonotype: Antigen unknown.

In germline, CDR1 is DFQATT, CDR2 SNEGSKA (reference sequence). J gave up 5 bases and V 4 bases, and 7 bases lay outside the gene matches. This CDR3 has 14 amino acids. The sample comprised PBMCs or a T cell subset sorted from them (not recorded which). The sequence came from an adult woman who had mild COVID-19 (a few samples of this study predate the infection). Cell type and time point are not known. V and J are TRBV20-1 and TRBJ1-2, with 10 bases aligning to TRBD1. The chain's CDR3 is CSATSGTGVYGYTF. The CDR3 region has the DNA TGCAGTGCTACCTCCGGGACAGGGGTGTATGGCTACACCTTC.